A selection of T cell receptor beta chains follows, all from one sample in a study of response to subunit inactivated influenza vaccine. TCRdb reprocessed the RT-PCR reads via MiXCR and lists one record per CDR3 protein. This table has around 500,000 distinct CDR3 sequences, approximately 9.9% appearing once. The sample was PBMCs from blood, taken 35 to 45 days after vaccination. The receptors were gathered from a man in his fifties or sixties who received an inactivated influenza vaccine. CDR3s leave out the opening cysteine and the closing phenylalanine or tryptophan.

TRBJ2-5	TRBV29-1	SVEESRWETQY
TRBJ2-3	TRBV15	ATSRGAGPRNTQY
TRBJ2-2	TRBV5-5	ASSWGTSGTVGELF
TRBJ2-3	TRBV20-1	SARILQGALLDTQY
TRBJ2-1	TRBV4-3	ASSQVTSGWNEQF
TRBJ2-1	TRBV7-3	ASSLGTSGALGEQF
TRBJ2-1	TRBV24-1	ATSNPKGGTYNEQF
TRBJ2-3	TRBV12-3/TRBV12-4	ASTRTVAGVTDTQY
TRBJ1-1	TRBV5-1	ASSLAGRSEAF
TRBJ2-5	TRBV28	ASSFTGTGRQETQY
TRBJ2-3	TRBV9	ASSVELDTDTQY
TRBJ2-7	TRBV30	AWSAGHYSYEQY
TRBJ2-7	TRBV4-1	ASSPGGNPYEQY
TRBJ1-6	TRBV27	ASSLTAGGGSPLH
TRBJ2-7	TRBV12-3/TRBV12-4	ASGRTGQFYEQY
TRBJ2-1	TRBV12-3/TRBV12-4	ASSFGTGTNEQF
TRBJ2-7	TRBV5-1	ASSRTSGGHYEQY
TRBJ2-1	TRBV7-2	ASSLPGLPF
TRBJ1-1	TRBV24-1	ATRARTDDTEAF
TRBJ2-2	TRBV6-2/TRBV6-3	ASSLTSGRARSGELF
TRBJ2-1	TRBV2	ASSEGGLAHYEQF
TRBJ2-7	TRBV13	ASRKIGTGPLEQY
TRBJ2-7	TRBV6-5	ASSYERTYEQY
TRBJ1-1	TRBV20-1	SARVLGEPHEAF
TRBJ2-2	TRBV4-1	ASSHGGFTGELF
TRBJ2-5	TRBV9	ASGVGGLQQETQY
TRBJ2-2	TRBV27	ASSKYPDSWPNTGELF
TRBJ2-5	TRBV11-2	ASSSGGGWTQY
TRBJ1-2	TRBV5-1	ASSATWGQSYGYT
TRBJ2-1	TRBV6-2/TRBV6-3	ASRTGNEQF
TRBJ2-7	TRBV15	ATSRDRGGWEQY
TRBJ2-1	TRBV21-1	ASSKLTGGSQF
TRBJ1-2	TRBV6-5	ASGTGAGYT
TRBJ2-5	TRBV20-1	SARLAGETQY
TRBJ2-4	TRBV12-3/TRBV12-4	ASRRNSNLAKNIQY
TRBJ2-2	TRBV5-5	ASSLAPSGSSGELF
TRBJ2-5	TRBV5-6	ASSLYGYGETQY
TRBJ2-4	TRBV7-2	ASSSRALAKNIQY
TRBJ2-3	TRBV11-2	ASSLTIAGGPATQY
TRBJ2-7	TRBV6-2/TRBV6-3	ASSQTVSREQY
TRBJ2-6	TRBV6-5	ASGSGANVLT
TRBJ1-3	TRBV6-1	ASSRGGDRVTGNTIY
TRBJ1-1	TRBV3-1	ASSRLGQTNTEAF
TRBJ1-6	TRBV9	ASSAGRKPLH
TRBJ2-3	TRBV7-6	ASSRRTGHTDTQY
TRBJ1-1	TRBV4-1	ASSQPPQGLNTEAF
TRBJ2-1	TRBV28	ASSYLGALSYNEQF
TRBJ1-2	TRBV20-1	SAVAGENYGYT
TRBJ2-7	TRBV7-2	ASSLAWEDTYEQY
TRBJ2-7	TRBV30	AWSVGSLPA
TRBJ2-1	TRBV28	ASSFSGGLIEQF
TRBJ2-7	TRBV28	ASSFNIRTATYEQY